This T cell receptor beta chain was sequenced during a study of shared clonotypes between healthy human individuals. The CDR3 totals 14 residues. Per the germline V gene, CDR1 is SGHDT and CDR2 is YYEEEE. V lost 4 bases to trimming and J lost 3 bases, with 13 bases between them. Naive CD8 cells comprised CD45RO-negative, CCR7-positively selected cells, excluding terminally differentiated effector memory CD45RA+ cells. Libraries were prepared by immunoSEQ multiplex PCR; TCRdb keeps only in-frame clonotypes and omits some of them. Of hundreds of thousands of clones listed, 92% were seen once; the top ten hold 24%.

Sequenced sample: naive CD8+ T cells sorted from blood. The chain uses TRBV5-6 and TRBJ2-5, with D perhaps TRBD2 (5 bases). This clonotype originated in a young man in good health. The CDR3 region has the DNA TGTGCCAGCAGCCCTGAGTTGGGAGAAGAGACCCAGTACTTC. As protein: CASSPELGEETQYF.